This T cell receptor (beta chain) was sequenced in a study of T cells after yellow fever vaccination. Comment on this clonotype: Its antigen is not known.

Study observations and caveats: Clones from primary vaccination mostly reappeared after the booster (roughly 95% CD4, about 85% CD8). Clonotypes shared by both compartments, CD4 and CD8, made up a small share.

In making TCR cDNA, 5'RACE template switching added a universal primer site and UMIs to it. TCRdb reprocessed the 5' RACE reads with MiXCR, giving one entry per CDR3 protein. Of some 500,000 distinct CDR3 sequences in the sample, about 14% were seen once. Germline V CDR1 and CDR2: MNHEY, SVGEGT. V was cut by 8 bases and J by 0 bases, with 11 bases left in between. The CDR3 consists of 13 residues. The material sequenced was PBMCs, taken on the day of the yellow fever booster vaccination. The sequence was obtained from a man aged 30 to 45 who received the YFV17D yellow fever vaccine. The J gene is TRBJ2-7, the V gene TRBV6-2 or TRBV6-3; TRBD2 is a possible D gene (5 bases). CDR3 sequence reads: CASEGNLSYEQYF. In nucleotides, the CDR3 is TGTGCCAGCGAGGGCAACCTCTCCTACGAGCAGTACTTC.